This entry concerns a single T cell receptor (beta chain). Source study methods: Amplification from reference gene primers served as the basis for estimated nucleated cell counts. Clones were sequenced by immunoSEQ multiplex PCR, and TCRdb holds only the in-frame ones, with some missing. V and J calls and clone size come straight from that table; D and trimming were deduced from the DNA. Among over 80,000 clones listed, 75% to 85% were seen once. This sample was included in a study of blood T cell repertoires in COVID-19. Study details: Both acute and convalescent COVID-19 samples were obtained from the United States, Italy and Spain. Sample material is recorded as cDNA or gDNA derived from T cells, B-cell-depleted T cells, or PBMCs.

Germline V gene lookup returns CDR1 LNHNV and CDR2 YYDKDF (reference sequence). CDR3 size: 15 residues. Trimming removed 1 base from V and 9 bases from J; junction bases left unmatched: 8. Source material: peripheral blood. This TCR was recovered from an elderly woman with active or convalescent COVID-19. The rearrangement joins TRBV15 to TRBJ1-5, with 8 bases aligning to TRBD1. CDR3 residues: CATSRGRGPSRPQHF. In DNA form, the CDR3 reads TGTGCCACCAGCAGAGGCAGGGGGCCTTCTCGGCCCCAGCATTTT.